The 9 T cell receptor beta chains below were found in one sample sequenced in a study of T-cell reconstitution after alpha-beta-depleted transplantation in children. Construction of the TCRbeta library involved unique molecular identifiers. TCRdb analysed the PCR reads with MiXCR anew, one entry per CDR3 protein. Found here are 700,000 to 850,000 distinct CDR3 sequences, about 15% of them singletons; the top ten hold around 5.3%. Sequenced here: PBMCs, mostly from graft donor cells, sampled 360 days after TCRalphabeta/CD19-depleted stem cell transplant. The receptors derive from a male patient between 5 and 17 years old who had a stem cell transplant for acute lymphoblastic leukemia, so the T cells may come from the graft donor.

This clonotype was found a few times. The CDR3 nucleotides are TGTGCCAGCTCTCAGGCGACAGGGGATGCGGTTGAAGCTTTCTTT. Translating it yields CASSQATGDAVEAFF. The chain uses TRBV18 and TRBJ1-1, with 8 bases that match TRBD1. This CDR3 comprises 15 residues. CDR1 is KGHSH, CDR2 LQKENI, per germline. Germline trimming cut 6 bases from V and 7 bases from J; bases unmatched to any gene: 13.

Only a few counts were recorded for this clonotype. The V call is TRBV15, the J call TRBJ2-7; D perhaps matches TRBD2 (5 bases). The V and J ends lost 4 bases and 4 bases respectively, with 11 bases between them. Germline V gene data show CDR1 as LNHNV and CDR2 as YYDKDF (reference sequence). The CDR3 has 13 residues. Here the CDR3 reads CATSTRRTYEQYF. CDR3 sequence (DNA): TGTGCCACCAGCACCCGACGGACTTACGAGCAGTACTTC. Together with reference TRBV15 and TRBJ2-7, the CDR3 gives the full variable domain: DAMVIQNPRYQVTQFGKPVTLSCSQTLNHNVMYWYQQKSSQAPKLLFHYYDKDFNNEADTPDNFQSRRPNTSFCFLDIRSPGLGDTAMYLCATSTRRTYEQYFGPGTRLTVT.

This clonotype has more than one count but fewer than ten. V usage is TRBV7-2 and J usage is TRBJ2-7, with 7 bases matching TRBD1. This CDR3 is 16 amino acids long. Germline trimming cut 4 bases from V and 0 bases from J; bases unmatched to any gene: 9. Germline-derived CDR1 and CDR2 are SGHTA and FQGNSA. This CDR3 is CASSSGTAKDSYEQYF. The CDR3 nucleotides read TGTGCCAGCAGCTCCGGGACAGCGAAAGACTCCTACGAGCAGTACTTC.

The gene calls are TRBV13 and TRBJ2-7, with 10 bases aligning to TRBD2. The germline V gene encodes CDR1 PRHDT and CDR2 FYEKMQ (reference sequence). After removal of 5 bases from V and 1 base from J, the junction contained 11 bases not matched to a gene. CDR3 size: 17 residues. In DNA, the CDR3 is TGTGCCAGCAGCCTCAAGATACTAGCGGGACTTTCCTACGAGCAGTACTTC. Encoded protein: CASSLKILAGLSYEQYF.

A few counts support this clonotype. The chain uses TRBV21-1 and TRBJ2-7; the table's D call of TRBD2 was not tested on the DNA. TRBV21-1 is a listed pseudogene. This CDR3 comprises 13 residues. This chain's CDR3 is CASSKAGEAGFYF. CDR3 DNA: TGTGCCAGCAGCAAGGCGGGGGAGGCTGGATTCTACTTC.

The table lists this clonotype with a few counts. This chain connects TRBV27 to TRBJ2-7; either TRBD1 or TRBD2 may supply D (5 bases each). Germline V lookup: CDR1 MNHEY, CDR2 SMNVEV (reference sequence). V was shortened by 6 bases and J by 9 bases, with 24 bases between the two germline ends. The CDR3 covers 15 residues. DNA of the CDR3: TGTGCCAGCAGAACGTCCGGGACGGCCTCCCTGGGGCAGTACTTC. It codes for CASRTSGTASLGQYF.

This chain links TRBV7-9 with TRBJ2-3; D possibly uses TRBD1 or TRBD2 (5 bases each). Germline V CDR1 and CDR2: SEHNR, FQNEAQ (reference sequence). There are 17 residues in the CDR3. Trimming left V 4 bases short and J 5 bases short, with 22 bases between. CDR3 in DNA: TGTGCCAGCAGCTCCGTCCCCGGGACGCCAATCCGAGATACGCAGTATTTT. Translation: CASSSVPGTPIRDTQYF.

This clonotype was seen once. The V and J genes are TRBV4-1 and TRBJ2-1, with 8 positions matching TRBD1. The CDR3 totals 21 residues. In germline, CDR1 is MGHRA, CDR2 YSYEKL. Unmatched junction bases numbered 21, after V lost 1 base and J lost 4 bases. This CDR3 reads CASSQGQRTGRLGEAYNEQFF. In DNA form, the CDR3 reads TGCGCCAGCAGCCAAGGGCAGCGGACAGGGAGACTGGGGGAGGCGTACAATGAGCAGTTCTTC.

This clonotype was seen a few times. The CDR3: CASSPSLWAYNEQFF. In DNA, the CDR3 is TGTGCCAGCAGCCCCTCTCTTTGGGCCTACAATGAGCAGTTCTTC. The chain has TRBV7-9 and TRBJ2-1; D gene uncertain. The CDR3 covers 15 residues. V was cut by 5 bases and J by 2 bases, with 13 bases left in between. The germline V gene has CDR1 SEHNR and CDR2 FQNEAQ (reference sequence).